These 28 T cell receptor beta chains were all obtained from the same sample, sequenced in a study of shared clonotypes between healthy human individuals. Sequenced by immunoSEQ multiplex PCR; TCRdb stores in-frame clones only, minus some. The table has about 120,000 clones, 68% seen once; the top ten hold roughly a quarter. Source material: memory CD8+ T cells sorted from blood. The subset here: CD45RO+ cells pooled with CCR7-negative TemRA cells. These receptors all stem from a woman in her 30s in good health.

V and J are TRBV10-2 and TRBJ1-1; D is unclear. Trimming left V 1 base short and J 3 bases short, with 15 bases between. CDR1 and CDR2 from the germline V gene are WSHSY and SAAADI. This CDR3 is built from 16 residues. The CDR3, as DNA: TGCGCCAGCAGTGAGTGGTTTAGGCTAGCAGACACTGAAGCTTTCTTT. Protein product: CASSEWFRLADTEAFF.

The chain joins TRBV5-1 to TRBJ2-7; 7 bases align to TRBD2. The CDR3 has 17 residues. The germline gives CDR1 SGHRS, CDR2 YFSETQ. V gave up 2 bases and J gave up 2 bases; unmatched junction bases: 13. The CDR3 region is CASSFRLWGEGPYEQYF. CDR3 nucleotide sequence: TGCGCCAGCAGCTTTCGGTTGTGGGGGGAGGGCCCCTACGAGCAGTACTTC.

The rearrangement joins TRBV27 to TRBJ2-3, with D unresolved. CDR1 is MNHEY and CDR2 is SMNVEV in the germline V gene (reference sequence). V was pared by 6 bases and J by 3 bases, with 13 bases between. This CDR3 comprises 14 residues. In DNA, the CDR3 is TGTGCCAGCAGCGGGTGGGTCGGGACAGATACGCAGTATTTT. It codes for CASSGWVGTDTQYF.

This chain links TRBV29-1 with TRBJ2-2; 7 bases are shared with TRBD1. Germline V gives CDR1 SQVTM, CDR2 ANQGSEA. With 7 bases clipped from V and 7 bases from J, the junction kept 9 bases outside the gene matches. This CDR3 contains 13 residues. The CDR3 coding sequence is TGCAGCGGTAAGGGGGCTCGGATCGGGGAGCTGTTTTTT. This codes for CSGKGARIGELFF.

The chain is built from TRBV19 and TRBJ2-5; 8 positions agree with TRBD1. The germline CDR1 and CDR2 sequences are LNHDA and SQIVND (reference sequence). The J segment lost 2 bases and the V segment lost 7 bases, leaving 6 bases of the junction unmatched. The CDR3 contains 14 residues. Here the CDR3 reads CASTPRTGQETQYF. Written as DNA, the CDR3 is TGTGCCAGTACCCCGAGGACAGGGCAAGAGACCCAGTACTTC.

The J gene is TRBJ2-6, the V gene TRBV19; no clear D. This CDR3 is built from 15 residues. Germline assignment: CDR1 LNHDA and CDR2 SQIVND (reference sequence). V was clipped by 1 base and J by 0 bases, with 4 bases between them. The chain's CDR3 is CASSIVVSGANVLTF. In DNA form, the CDR3 reads TGTGCCAGTAGTATAGTTGTCTCTGGGGCCAACGTCCTGACTTTC.

This chain connects TRBV5-4 to TRBJ2-7; 7 nucleotides line up with TRBD1. The germline V gene encodes CDR1 SGHNT and CDR2 YYREEE (reference sequence). This CDR3 has 14 residues. Losses at the gene ends were 4 bases for V and 2 bases for J; bases not matched to a gene: 6. CDR3 in amino acids: CASSKDRMAYEQYF. The CDR3, as DNA: TGTGCCAGCAGCAAGGACAGGATGGCCTACGAGCAGTACTTC. Variable domain in full (rest from reference TRBV5-4 and TRBJ2-7): ETGVTQSPTHLIKTRGQQVTLRCSSQSGHNTVSWYQQALGQGPQFIFQYYREEENGRGNFPPRFSGLQFPNYSSELNVNALELDDSALYLCASSKDRMAYEQYFGPGTRLTVT.

The chain uses TRBV6-5 and TRBJ1-1, with D unresolved. Trimming took off 4 bases at V and 6 bases at J, with 12 bases between the two ends. From germline, CDR1 is MNHEY and CDR2 SVGAGI. The CDR3 is made up of 13 amino acids. The CDR3 is CASSSQSGAEAFF. CDR3 DNA: TGTGCCAGCAGTTCCCAAAGCGGCGCTGAAGCTTTCTTT.

The genes are TRBV13 and TRBJ2-3, with D possibly being TRBD2 (5 bases). V was pared by 2 bases and J by 4 bases, with 16 bases between. Germline values: CDR1 PRHDT, CDR2 FYEKMQ (reference sequence). The CDR3 consists of 16 residues. The CDR3 region has the DNA TGTGCCAGCAGCTTATTTATGGGCGCGGAGGCAGATACGCAGTATTTT. This codes for CASSLFMGAEADTQYF.

Only a few counts were recorded for this clone. The chain employs TRBV28 and TRBJ2-1; 11 bases fit TRBD2. V lost 5 bases, J lost 3 bases, and 12 bases stayed unmatched. The CDR3 loop spans 18 amino acids. Germline assignment: CDR1 MDHEN and CDR2 SYDVKM. CDR3 nucleotides: TGTGCCAGCAGTCCGAGGTCACTAACTAGCGGGAGCTACAATGAGCAGTTCTTC. It is translated as CASSPRSLTSGSYNEQFF.

In the case of this clone: Other DNA variants within this sample encode the same CDR3. This CDR3 is CASSSGANTGELFF. The CDR3 region has the DNA TGTGCCAGCAGTTCCGGCGCCAACACCGGGGAGCTGTTTTTT. This chain links TRBV27 with TRBJ2-2; D remains unclear. This CDR3 is built from 14 residues. Germline V gene lookup returns CDR1 MNHEY and CDR2 SMNVEV (reference sequence). V lost 4 bases to trimming and J lost 2 bases, with 8 bases between them.

This chain links TRBV27 with TRBJ1-2, with a possible D match to TRBD1 (5 bases). V was clipped by 5 bases and J by 4 bases, with 20 bases between them. Germline lookup yields CDR1 MNHEY and CDR2 SMNVEV (reference sequence). The CDR3 runs to 16 residues. The CDR3 here is CASSASPGRTLYGYTF. CDR3 DNA: TGTGCCAGCAGTGCGTCACCGGGACGGACCCTCTATGGCTACACCTTC.

This clone was picked up many times. The rearrangement links TRBV2 to TRBJ2-5, with 9 nucleotides matching TRBD2. The end of the DNA is better explained by TRBJ2-7, so the J call may be wrong. Germline V gene lookup returns CDR1 SNHLY and CDR2 FYNNEI. The CDR3 sequence is 15 residues long. The CDR3 DNA reads TGTGCCAGCAGCTCCAGAGATAGCGGGAGCTACGAGCAGTACTTC. Encoded protein: CASSSRDSGSYEQYF.

The chain links TRBV5-1 to TRBJ2-3; no clear D. Germline lookup yields CDR1 SGHRS and CDR2 YFSETQ. The CDR3 consists of 19 residues. The V end lost 0 bases, the J end lost 0 bases, and 20 bases lay between the germline ends. CDR3 amino acids: CASSLALSFELWSTDTQYF. The CDR3 bases are TGCGCCAGCAGCTTGGCTCTTAGTTTTGAGCTCTGGAGCACAGATACGCAGTATTTT. The full variable domain, in which reference TRBV5-1 and TRBJ2-3 provide the parts outside the CDR3, is KAGVTQTPRYLIKTRGQQVTLSCSPISGHRSVSWYQQTPGQGLQFLFEYFSETQRNKGNFPGRFSGRQFSNSRSEMNVSTLELGDSALYLCASSLALSFELWSTDTQYFGPGTRLTVL.

This chain joins TRBV19 and TRBJ2-5, with D unclear. Matching the DNA end better, TRBJ2-7 makes the J call doubtful. Germline assignment: CDR1 LNHDA and CDR2 SQIVND (reference sequence). This CDR3 comprises 14 residues. CDR3 amino acids: CASSTGRRGYEQYF. The CDR3 DNA reads as TGTGCCAGTAGTACCGGACGGAGAGGCTACGAGCAGTACTTC.

The rearrangement joins TRBV7-8 to TRBJ1-2, with 7 nucleotides matching TRBD1. The CDR3 is made up of 15 amino acids. Germline V gene data show CDR1 as SGHVS and CDR2 as FQNEAQ. Losses at the gene ends were 5 bases for V and 5 bases for J; bases not matched to a gene: 11. This CDR3 reads CASSQTRTGKYGYTF. In DNA, the CDR3 is TGTGCCAGCAGCCAGACCCGGACAGGCAAATATGGCTACACCTTC.

The V gene is TRBV15, the J gene TRBJ2-1, with TRBD2 matching 7 bases. J gave up 4 bases and V 0 bases, and 3 bases lay outside the gene matches. Germline CDR1 is LNHNV and CDR2 is YYDKDF (reference sequence). The CDR3 is made up of 15 amino acids. This CDR3 reads CATSRDSGGYNEQFF. The CDR3 DNA reads as TGTGCCACCAGCAGAGATTCCGGGGGGTACAATGAGCAGTTCTTC.

V usage is TRBV28 and J usage is TRBJ2-3, with unresolved D. This CDR3 has 14 residues. The germline V gene has CDR1 MDHEN and CDR2 SYDVKM. V lost 6 bases, J lost 1 base, and 11 bases lay in between. The CDR3 here is CASSRPGRTDTQYF. CDR3 bases: TGTGCCAGCAGCCGACCGGGCCGCACAGATACGCAGTATTTT.

The chain combines TRBV5-6 with TRBJ2-7; 12 bases map to TRBD2. The trim removed 4 bases at V and 3 bases at J, leaving 5 bases unmatched. There are 15 residues in the CDR3. Germline V gene sequence: CDR1 SGHDT, CDR2 YYEEEE. This chain's CDR3 is CASSDRTSGIYEQYF. In DNA, the CDR3 is TGTGCCAGCAGCGACAGGACTAGCGGGATCTACGAGCAGTACTTC.

The chain uses TRBV7-9 and TRBJ2-3, with 8 bases aligning to TRBD1. The CDR3 is made up of 15 amino acids. V trimming: 1 base; J trimming: 9 bases; junction bases outside the gene matches: 9. Per germline, CDR1 SEHNR and CDR2 FQNEAQ (reference sequence). The CDR3 DNA follows: TGTGCCAGCAGCTTAGTTGGGCAGGGGGCGCGAACGCAGTATTTT. It is translated as CASSLVGQGARTQYF.

The chain carries TRBV4-1 and TRBJ1-5; 9 nucleotides match TRBD1. The J segment lost 6 bases and the V segment lost 0 bases, leaving 9 bases of the junction unmatched. The CDR3 length is 17 residues. The germline CDR1 and CDR2 sequences are MGHRA and YSYEKL. For the CDR3, the DNA is TGCGCCAGCAGCCAAGACGAAACAGGGGGCGGAGGTCAGCCCCAGCATTTT. Amino acid sequence: CASSQDETGGGGQPQHF.

The genes are TRBV7-9 and TRBJ2-1; D tentatively fits TRBD1 or TRBD2 (5 bases each). Germline V gene sequence: CDR1 SEHNR, CDR2 FQNEAQ (reference sequence). V gave up 6 bases and J gave up 4 bases, with 13 bases separating them. The CDR3 has 14 residues. The chain's CDR3 is CASRTGTTYNEQFF. The CDR3 bases are TGTGCCAGCAGAACCGGGACCACATACAATGAGCAGTTCTTC.

V usage is TRBV9 and J usage is TRBJ1-1; D remains unclear. Trimming removed 4 bases from V and 1 base from J, with 14 bases in between. CDR3 size: 15 residues. Germline-derived CDR1 and CDR2 are SGDLS and YYNGEE. The CDR3 here is CASSPTNPGNTEAFF. CDR3 DNA sequence: TGTGCCAGCAGCCCTACTAACCCAGGGAACACTGAAGCTTTCTTT.

V and J are TRBV28 and TRBJ1-3; D not certain. With 5 bases removed from V and 7 bases from J, the gap between germline ends came to 9 bases. The CDR3 is 12 residues long. The germline V gene has CDR1 MDHEN and CDR2 SYDVKM. CDR3 DNA sequence: TGTGCCAGCAGTCAAAACTCGAACACCATATATTTT. Protein sequence: CASSQNSNTIYF.

The chain uses TRBV4-1 and TRBJ2-7; D remains unclear. V was trimmed by 4 bases and J by 0 bases, leaving 13 bases between them. CDR1 is MGHRA and CDR2 is YSYEKL in the germline V gene. This CDR3 is built from 15 residues. The CDR3 region is CASSPLAGLSYEQYF. The CDR3 DNA is TGCGCCAGCAGCCCCCTTGCAGGCCTCTCCTACGAGCAGTACTTC.

This clone was counted ten times or more. The sample contains more than one DNA sequence encoding this CDR3. The chain couples TRBV7-9 to TRBJ2-6, with D uncertain. Per germline, CDR1 SEHNR and CDR2 FQNEAQ (reference sequence). This CDR3 comprises 16 residues. V was shortened by 5 bases and J by 0 bases, with 11 bases between the two germline ends. The CDR3 is CASSPPQYSGANVLTF. Here the CDR3 DNA reads TGTGCCAGCAGCCCCCCCCAGTACTCTGGGGCCAACGTCCTGACTTTC. Full variable domain (remainder filled in from reference TRBV7-9 and TRBJ2-6): DTGVSQNPRHKITKRGQNVTFRCDPISEHNRLYWYRQTLGQGPEFLTYFQNEAQLEKSRLLSDRFSAERPKGSFSTLEIQRTEQGDSAMYLCASSPPQYSGANVLTFGAGSRLTVL.

The chain is built from TRBV18 and TRBJ1-5; a weak D match, TRBD1 (6 bases). The V gene lost 1 base and the J gene lost 3 bases, with 10 bases spanning the gap. The CDR3 length is 15 residues. In germline, CDR1 is KGHSH, CDR2 LQKENI. DNA of the CDR3: TGTGCCAGCTCACCACGACAGGCTTACAATCAGCCCCAGCATTTT. Its protein is CASSPRQAYNQPQHF.

This clone was counted at least ten times. The chain carries TRBV2 and TRBJ2-7, with a possible D match to TRBD1 (5 bases). V was shortened by 5 bases and J by 0 bases, with 17 bases between the two germline ends. The CDR3 covers 16 residues. The germline gives CDR1 SNHLY, CDR2 FYNNEI. The CDR3 region has the DNA TGTGCCAGCAGTCTTGGCGGAAGGGGCTTCTCCTACGAGCAGTACTTC. Translated: CASSLGGRGFSYEQYF.